The clone carrying this T cell receptor beta chain showed up just a few times. Its target is not known. This CDR3 comprises 12 residues. V shed 5 bases and J shed 6 bases, with 10 bases lying between them. TCRdb re-derived calls from the reads in MiXCR, one entry per CDR3 protein. Of approximately 300,000 distinct CDR3 sequences in the sample, 20% to 25% were seen once. The sample belongs to a study of T cell repertoires in cytomegalovirus infection. The chain joins TRBV12-3 or TRBV12-4 to TRBJ1-2; perhaps TRBD1 as D (5 bases). The TCR originated in a human donor in good health (CMV status not recorded). Some clones in this sample may be carry-over from other donors' samples. Sequences were derived from cultured PBMCs, sampled from culture after CMV antigen stimulation. The CDR3 region is CASSRGRDGYTF. The CDR3 DNA is TGTGCCAGCAGTAGGGGTCGGGATGGCTACACCTTC.